The 17 T cell receptor beta chains reported below all come from one sample, sequenced in a study of cytotoxic CD8 clonotypes in ibrutinib-treated CLL. Profiling relied on immunoSEQ multiplex PCR, and the TCRdb table lists in-frame clones only, not all of them. The sample yields about 45,000 clones, 60% to 70% seen once. This sample comprised PBMCs, obtained after 24 months of ibrutinib treatment. The source of these receptors is a human donor with chronic lymphocytic leukemia.

This clone was seen a handful of times. The V call is TRBV4-2, the J call TRBJ2-5; TRBD2 agrees at 10 bases. Germline loops: CDR1 LGHNA, CDR2 YNFKEQ. The J segment lost 5 bases and the V segment lost 1 base, leaving 7 bases of the junction unmatched. The CDR3 covers 16 residues. DNA of the CDR3: TGTGCCAGCAGCCAAGGCCAGCGGGAGGGCGAGGAGACCCAGTACTTC. Protein product: CASSQGQREGEETQYF.

The CDR3 sequence: CASSRGGANTGELFF. Written as DNA, the CDR3 is TGTGCCAGCAGCCGAGGAGGGGCGAACACCGGGGAGCTGTTTTTT. This sequence joins TRBV9 and TRBJ2-2; D might be TRBD2 (6 bases). Per the germline V gene, CDR1 is SGDLS and CDR2 is YYNGEE. Trimming removed 4 bases from V and 0 bases from J, with 10 bases in between. This CDR3 is built from 15 residues. Drawing the rest from reference TRBV9 and TRBJ2-2, the complete variable domain is DSGVTQTPKHLITATGQRVTLRCSPRSGDLSVYWYQQSLDQGLQFLIQYYNGEERAKGNILERFSAQQFPDLHSELNLSSLELGDSALYFCASSRGGANTGELFFGEGSRLTVL.

In the case of this clone: Mismatch with germline at one junction end may stem from a read error. This chain links TRBV6-1 with TRBJ2-1; 12 bases fit TRBD2. Germline V gene data show CDR1 as MNHNS and CDR2 as SASEGT. This CDR3 has 13 residues. The CDR3 sequence is CASGTSGYSEQFF. CDR3 nucleotide sequence: TGTGCCAGCGGGACTAGCGGGTACAGTGAGCAGTTCTTC.

The chain employs TRBV5-1 and TRBJ2-7; no firm D call. Trimming cost V 2 bases and J 0 bases, with 12 bases left between them. The length of the CDR3 is 15 residues. The germline gives CDR1 SGHRS, CDR2 YFSETQ. CDR3 amino acids: CASSLLWETSYEQYF. Written as DNA, the CDR3 is TGCGCCAGCAGCTTATTGTGGGAAACCTCCTACGAGCAGTACTTC.

The chain uses TRBV27 and TRBJ1-5; D is unclear. CDR3 length: 13 residues. V was clipped by 6 bases and J by 4 bases, with 10 bases between them. Per germline, CDR1 MNHEY and CDR2 SMNVEV (reference sequence). The CDR3 region is CASSLGWNQPQHF. As DNA, the CDR3 is TGTGCCAGCAGCCTAGGATGGAATCAGCCCCAGCATTTT.

The V and J genes are TRBV28 and TRBJ2-1, with TRBD2 matching over 12 bases. The CDR3 totals 15 residues. Germline-derived CDR1 and CDR2 are MDHEN and SYDVKM. V shed 9 bases, J shed 6 bases, and the junction held 9 bases outside the gene matches. CDR3 in amino acids: CASPPSSGRANEQFF. CDR3 coding DNA: TGTGCCAGTCCACCCTCTAGCGGGAGGGCCAATGAGCAGTTCTTC.

The gene calls are TRBV2 and TRBJ2-5; D is perhaps TRBD2 (6 bases). This CDR3 is built from 13 residues. V lost 2 bases and J lost 5, with 9 bases in between. Germline CDR1 is SNHLY and CDR2 is FYNNEI. The DNA for the CDR3 is TGTGCCAGCAGTGAACCCGCGGGGGAGACCCAGTACTTC. Its protein product is CASSEPAGETQYF. Full variable domain (remainder filled in from reference TRBV2 and TRBJ2-5): EPEVTQTPSHQVTQMGQEVILRCVPISNHLYFYWYRQILGQKVEFLVSFYNNEISEKSEIFDDQFSVERPDGSNFTLKIRSTKLEDSAMYFCASSEPAGETQYFGPGTRLLVL.

This chain joins TRBV18 and TRBJ2-1; TRBD2 agrees at 12 bases. V trimming: 3 bases; J trimming: 8 bases; junction bases outside the gene matches: 5. The CDR3 sequence is 15 residues long. The V gene's germline CDR1 is KGHSH and CDR2 LQKENI. The CDR3 sequence: CASSPLTSGGDEQFF. The CDR3 DNA follows: TGTGCCAGCTCACCCTTGACTAGCGGGGGAGATGAGCAGTTCTTC. Supplemented by reference TRBV18 and TRBJ2-1, the full variable domain reads NAGVMQNPRHLVRRRGQEARLRCSPMKGHSHVYWYRQLPEEGLKFMVYLQKENIIDESGMPKERFSAEFPKEGPSILRIQQVVRGDSAAYFCASSPLTSGGDEQFFGPGTRLTVL.

In its sample, this clone was seen a few times. V is TRBV9 and J is TRBJ2-5; 8 positions match TRBD1. Per germline, CDR1 SGDLS and CDR2 YYNGEE. V lost 0 bases to trimming and J lost 5 bases; unmatched junction nucleotides: 6. The CDR3 contains 15 residues. The CDR3 region is CASSVAPRDRETQYF. Written as DNA, the CDR3 is TGTGCCAGCAGCGTAGCCCCCCGGGACAGGGAGACCCAGTACTTC.

J is TRBJ2-3 and V is TRBV7-9; perhaps TRBD1 as D (6 bases). Trimming shortened V by 1 base and J by 4 bases, and 9 bases separated the two germline ends. CDR3 length: 14 residues. CDR1 and CDR2 from the germline V gene are SEHNR and FQNEAQ (reference sequence). CDR3 sequence reads: CASSLDGGADTQYF. CDR3 DNA sequence: TGTGCCAGCAGCTTAGATGGGGGCGCAGATACGCAGTATTTT.

This rearrangement joins TRBV5-4 to TRBJ2-7; TRBD2 matches 11 bases. Germline V gene sequence: CDR1 SGHNT, CDR2 YYREEE (reference sequence). The junction had 12 bases not matched to a gene; V was cut back by 3 bases and J by 4 bases. The CDR3 loop spans 17 amino acids. CDR3 residues: CASSSSPQLAGVYEQYF. CDR3 nucleotide sequence: TGTGCCAGCAGCTCCTCACCTCAACTAGCGGGAGTTTACGAGCAGTACTTC.

The chain recombines TRBV5-1 with TRBJ2-1, with TRBD2 identical over 13 bases. The length of the CDR3 is 20 residues. Trimming at V came to 1 base and at J to 7 bases, leaving 17 bases not matched to a gene. CDR1 SGHRS and CDR2 YFSETQ come from the germline V gene. CDR3 DNA: TGCGCCAGCAGCTTGAGTTCCAGCCGACTAGCGGGAGGAGGGTGGAATGAGCAGTTCTTC. Its protein is CASSLSSSRLAGGGWNEQFF.

This clone has more than one count but fewer than ten. The chain is built from TRBV2 and TRBJ1-3; maybe TRBD1 (6 bases). Between the trimmed V and J ends, which lost 0 bases and 2 bases, there was a span of 11 bases. Germline V gene lookup returns CDR1 SNHLY and CDR2 FYNNEI. The CDR3 loop spans 16 amino acids. This CDR3 is CASSEAQTGTGNTIYF. The CDR3 DNA sequence: TGTGCCAGCAGTGAAGCCCAGACAGGCACTGGAAACACCATATATTTT.

The CDR3 sequence: CASSLESLGSQYF. The CDR3 DNA reads TGTGCCAGCAGCTTAGAATCTCTGGGTTCGCAGTATTTT. This chain links TRBV11-2 with TRBJ2-3; D gene unclear. Between the trimmed V and J ends, which lost 0 bases and 10 bases, there was a span of 11 bases. Germline V gene data show CDR1 as SGHAT and CDR2 as FQNNGV. The CDR3 contains 13 residues.

This clone came up a few times. The chain joins TRBV10-3 to TRBJ1-5; no clear D gene. Per germline, CDR1 ENHRY and CDR2 SYGVKD. V dropped 7 bases and J dropped 7 bases, with 14 bases sitting between them. CDR3 length: 13 amino acids. For the CDR3, the DNA is TGTGCCATCAATGATGGCAAGTTGCAGCCCCAGCATTTT. Protein product: CAINDGKLQPQHF.

V is TRBV5-1 and J is TRBJ1-4; the match to TRBD1 covers 7 bases. The length of the CDR3 is 14 residues. The junction had 6 bases not matched to a gene; V was cut back by 10 bases and J by 0 bases. Germline CDR1 reads SGHRS; CDR2 reads YFSETQ. The chain's CDR3 is CASRQGPTNEKLFF. The DNA of the CDR3 is TGCGCCTCCAGACAGGGCCCAACTAATGAAAAACTGTTTTTT.

This clone was seen many times. The chain links TRBV28 to TRBJ1-3, with 10 bases matching TRBD1. CDR1 and CDR2 from the germline V gene are MDHEN and SYDVKM. Trimming took 5 bases from V and 3 from J; bases not matched to a gene: 10. This CDR3 is 17 amino acids long. As DNA, the CDR3 is TGTGCCAGCAGTAAACCGGGACAGGGGCCGGTTGGAAACACCATATATTTT. It is translated as CASSKPGQGPVGNTIYF.